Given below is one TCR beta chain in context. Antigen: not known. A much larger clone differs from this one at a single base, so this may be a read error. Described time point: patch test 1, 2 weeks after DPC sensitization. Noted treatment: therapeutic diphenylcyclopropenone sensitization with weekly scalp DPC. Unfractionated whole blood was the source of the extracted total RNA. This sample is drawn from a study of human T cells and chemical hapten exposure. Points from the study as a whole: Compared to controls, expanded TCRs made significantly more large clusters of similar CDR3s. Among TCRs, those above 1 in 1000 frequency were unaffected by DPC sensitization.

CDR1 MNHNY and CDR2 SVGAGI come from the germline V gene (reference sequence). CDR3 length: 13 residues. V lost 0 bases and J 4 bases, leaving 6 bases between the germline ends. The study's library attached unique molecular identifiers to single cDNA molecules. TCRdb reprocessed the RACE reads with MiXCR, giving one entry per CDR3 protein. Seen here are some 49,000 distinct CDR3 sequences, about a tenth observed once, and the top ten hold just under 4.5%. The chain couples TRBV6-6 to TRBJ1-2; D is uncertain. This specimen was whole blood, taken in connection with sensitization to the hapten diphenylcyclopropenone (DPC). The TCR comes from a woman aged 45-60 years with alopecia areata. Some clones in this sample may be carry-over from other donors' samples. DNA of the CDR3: TGTGCCAGCAGTTACTCTACCAGCTATGGCTACACCTTC. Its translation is CASSYSTSYGYTF.